The next 11 T cell receptor beta chains were all read from a single sample in a study of regulatory T cells in long-lasting Graves disease. The TCR beta library used iRepertoire HTBI primers with Arm-PCR amplification of CDR3. TCRdb reanalysed the multiplex PCR reads using MiXCR and keeps one entry per CDR3 protein. The top ten clones hold about 20% of a sample with 200,000 to 250,000 distinct CDR3 sequences, around 19% of them seen once. Time point reported: newly diagnosed GD, antithyroid drugs for less than 3 months. RNA from PBMCs was the source of the TCR library. The specimen was peripheral blood mononuclear cells (PBMCs), collected at new diagnosis, from a patient treated with antithyroid drugs. The receptor set was obtained from a female donor with Graves disease.

This clonotype has at least ten counts. The V call is TRBV2, the J call TRBJ2-5, with D possibly being TRBD2 (5 bases). The CDR3 spans 11 residues. The V end lost 11 bases, the J end lost 5 bases, and 12 bases lay between the germline ends. Germline V gene lookup returns CDR1 SNHLY and CDR2 FYNNEI. CDR3 sequence reads: CALSRGETQYF. The CDR3 nucleotides are TGTGCCCTTTCGCGAGGGGAGACCCAGTACTTC.

As to this clonotype: A far larger clone is just one base off, so this is likely a read error. This chain joins TRBV11-3 and TRBJ2-4; 9 nucleotides align to TRBD2. CDR1 and CDR2 from the germline V gene are SGHNT and YENEEA. The CDR3 contains 13 residues. The ends lost 5 bases at V and 15 bases at J; junction bases unmatched: 11. As DNA, the CDR3 is TGTGCCAGCAGCCTAACGGTGGGACTAGCATCGTACTTC. Its protein product is CASSLTVGLASYF.

The sample holds many counts of this clonotype. The rearrangement uses TRBV12-3 or TRBV12-4 and TRBJ1-5; unclear D gene. Trimming cost V 4 bases and J 0 bases, with 13 bases left between them. CDR3 length equals 16 residues. CDR3: CASSWEGGGSNQPQHF. The DNA for the CDR3 is TGTGCCAGCAGTTGGGAGGGCGGCGGTAGCAATCAGCCCCAGCATTTT.

In this sample, this clonotype turned up many times. This chain links TRBV30 with TRBJ2-7; the match to TRBD2 covers 8 bases. Per the germline V gene, CDR1 is GTSNPN and CDR2 is SVGIG (reference sequence). This CDR3 has 13 residues. The J segment lost 0 bases and the V segment lost 7 bases, leaving 5 bases of the junction unmatched. CDR3 protein: CALLAGSSYEQYF. CDR3 nucleotide sequence: TGTGCCTTGTTAGCGGGGAGCTCCTACGAGCAGTACTTC.

Comments on this clonotype: Just one base apart from a much larger clone, this may be a read error. This chain uses TRBV27 with TRBJ2-1; the match to TRBD1 covers 7 bases. CDR1 is MNHEY, CDR2 SMNVEV, per germline (reference sequence). The CDR3 is 15 amino acids. The ends lost 5 bases at V and 0 bases at J; junction bases unmatched: 4. The chain's CDR3 is CASSAGTVSYNEQFF. In DNA, the CDR3 is TGTGCCAGCAGTGCCGGGACAGTCTCCTACAATGAGCAGTTCTTC.

The rearrangement links TRBV20-1 to TRBJ1-5; no clear D gene. V lost 5 bases to trimming and J lost 0 bases, with 8 bases between them. CDR3 length: 13 residues. Germline CDR1 reads DFQATT; CDR2 reads SNEGSKA (reference sequence). The CDR3 loop reads CSALQHSNQPQHF. CDR3 bases: TGCAGTGCTTTACAGCATAGCAATCAGCCCCAGCATTTT.

For the CDR3, the DNA is TGCAGTGCTAGCGATGCAAGAAGGGCGAGCTCTGGAAACACCATATATTTT. Protein sequence: CSASDARRASSGNTIYF. The rearrangement joins TRBV20-1 to TRBJ1-3; no clear D. Germline CDR1 DFQATT, CDR2 SNEGSKA (reference sequence). The CDR3 totals 17 residues. V lost 3 bases and J 0 bases, leaving 18 bases between the germline ends.

This clonotype was recorded at least ten times. This rearrangement joins TRBV7-9 to TRBJ1-3; D gene uncertain. CDR1 and CDR2 from the germline V gene are SEHNR and FQNEAQ (reference sequence). CDR3 size: 17 residues. V was clipped by 1 base and J by 0 bases, with 13 bases between them. The CDR3: CASSLVLGSLSGNTIYF. Here the CDR3 DNA reads TGTGCCAGCAGCTTAGTCCTAGGGTCCCTCTCTGGAAACACCATATATTTT.

This clonotype occurred many times. This chain uses TRBV2 with TRBJ1-1; tentative D call: TRBD1 (5 bases). Looked up from germline, CDR1 is SNHLY and CDR2 is FYNNEI. V shed 7 bases and J shed 0 bases, with 12 bases lying between them. The CDR3 has 14 amino acids. The CDR3 loop reads CASNAGRMNTEAFF. CDR3 nucleotide sequence: TGTGCCAGCAATGCGGGGCGGATGAACACTGAAGCTTTCTTT.

This clonotype was counted at least ten times. This chain links TRBV7-8 with TRBJ2-5, with D unresolved. Deletions cut 5 bases from V and 2 bases from J, with 15 bases between. Germline V gene lookup returns CDR1 SGHVS and CDR2 FQNEAQ. CDR3 size: 15 residues. The CDR3 protein is CASSPMGGPQETQYF. CDR3 DNA: TGTGCCAGCAGCCCCATGGGCGGTCCACAAGAGACCCAGTACTTC.

This clonotype came up many times. CDR3 in amino acids: CASTTTVVPDTQYF. The CDR3 coding sequence is TGTGCCAGCACCACCACCGTGGTCCCAGATACGCAGTATTTT. The gene calls are TRBV18 and TRBJ2-3, with D unclear. Trimming cost V 8 bases and J 4 bases, with 16 bases left between them. The CDR3 runs 14 residues. Germline V gene lookup returns CDR1 KGHSH and CDR2 LQKENI.